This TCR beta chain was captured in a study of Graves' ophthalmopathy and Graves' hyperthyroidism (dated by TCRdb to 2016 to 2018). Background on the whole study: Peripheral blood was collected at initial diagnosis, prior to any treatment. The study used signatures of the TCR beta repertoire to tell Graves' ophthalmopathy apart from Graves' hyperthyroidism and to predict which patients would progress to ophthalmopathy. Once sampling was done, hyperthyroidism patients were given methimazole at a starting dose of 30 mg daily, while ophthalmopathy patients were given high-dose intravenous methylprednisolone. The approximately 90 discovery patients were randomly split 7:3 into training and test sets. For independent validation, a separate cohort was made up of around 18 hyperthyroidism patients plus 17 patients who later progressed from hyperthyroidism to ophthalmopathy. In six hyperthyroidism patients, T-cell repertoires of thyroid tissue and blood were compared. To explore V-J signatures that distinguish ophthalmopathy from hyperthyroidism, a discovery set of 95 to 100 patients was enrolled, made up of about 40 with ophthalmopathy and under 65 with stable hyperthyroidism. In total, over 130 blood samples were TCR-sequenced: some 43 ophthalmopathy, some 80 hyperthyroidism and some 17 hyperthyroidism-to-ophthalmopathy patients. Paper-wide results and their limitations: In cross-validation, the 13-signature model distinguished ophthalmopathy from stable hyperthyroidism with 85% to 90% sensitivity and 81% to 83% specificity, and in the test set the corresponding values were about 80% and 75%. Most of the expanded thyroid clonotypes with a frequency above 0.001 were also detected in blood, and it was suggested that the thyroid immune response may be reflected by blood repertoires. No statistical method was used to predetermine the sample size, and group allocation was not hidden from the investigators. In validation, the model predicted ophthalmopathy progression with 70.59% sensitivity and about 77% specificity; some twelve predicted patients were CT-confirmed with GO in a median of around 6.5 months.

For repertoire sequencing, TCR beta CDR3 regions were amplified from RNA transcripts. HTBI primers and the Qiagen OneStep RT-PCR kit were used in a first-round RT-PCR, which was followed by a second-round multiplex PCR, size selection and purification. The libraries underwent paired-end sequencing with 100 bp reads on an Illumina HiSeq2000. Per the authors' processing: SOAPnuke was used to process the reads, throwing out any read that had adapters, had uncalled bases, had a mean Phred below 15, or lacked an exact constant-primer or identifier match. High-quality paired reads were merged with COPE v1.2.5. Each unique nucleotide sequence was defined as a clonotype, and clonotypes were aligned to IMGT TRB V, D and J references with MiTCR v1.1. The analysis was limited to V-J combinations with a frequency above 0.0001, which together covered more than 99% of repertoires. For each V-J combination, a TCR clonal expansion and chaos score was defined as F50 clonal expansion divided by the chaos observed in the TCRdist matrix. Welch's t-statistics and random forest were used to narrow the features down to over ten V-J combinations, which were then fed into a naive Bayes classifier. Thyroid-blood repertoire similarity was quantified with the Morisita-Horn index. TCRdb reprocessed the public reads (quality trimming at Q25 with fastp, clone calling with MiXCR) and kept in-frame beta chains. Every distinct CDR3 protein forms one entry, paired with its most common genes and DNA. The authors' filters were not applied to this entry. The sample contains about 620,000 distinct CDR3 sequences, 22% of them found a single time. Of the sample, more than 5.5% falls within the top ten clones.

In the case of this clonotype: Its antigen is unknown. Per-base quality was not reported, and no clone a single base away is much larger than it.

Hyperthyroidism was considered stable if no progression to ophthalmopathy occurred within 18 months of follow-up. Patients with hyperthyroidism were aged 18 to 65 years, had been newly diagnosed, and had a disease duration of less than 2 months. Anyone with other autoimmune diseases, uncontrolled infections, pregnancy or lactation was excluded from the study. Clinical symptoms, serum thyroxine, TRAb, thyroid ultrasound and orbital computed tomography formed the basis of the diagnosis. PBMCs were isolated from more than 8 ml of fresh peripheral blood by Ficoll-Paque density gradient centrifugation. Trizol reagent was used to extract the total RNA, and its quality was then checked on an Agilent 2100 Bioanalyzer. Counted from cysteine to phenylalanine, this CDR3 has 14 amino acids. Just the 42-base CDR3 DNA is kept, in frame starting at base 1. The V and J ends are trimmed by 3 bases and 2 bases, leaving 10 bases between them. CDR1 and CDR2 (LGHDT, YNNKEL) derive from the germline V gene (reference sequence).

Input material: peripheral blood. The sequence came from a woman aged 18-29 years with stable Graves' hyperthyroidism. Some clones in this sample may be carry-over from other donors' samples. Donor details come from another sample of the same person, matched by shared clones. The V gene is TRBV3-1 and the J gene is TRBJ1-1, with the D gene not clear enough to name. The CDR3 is CASSHYNQNTEAFF. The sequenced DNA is TGTGCCAGCAGCCATTACAACCAAAACACTGAAGCTTTCTTT.